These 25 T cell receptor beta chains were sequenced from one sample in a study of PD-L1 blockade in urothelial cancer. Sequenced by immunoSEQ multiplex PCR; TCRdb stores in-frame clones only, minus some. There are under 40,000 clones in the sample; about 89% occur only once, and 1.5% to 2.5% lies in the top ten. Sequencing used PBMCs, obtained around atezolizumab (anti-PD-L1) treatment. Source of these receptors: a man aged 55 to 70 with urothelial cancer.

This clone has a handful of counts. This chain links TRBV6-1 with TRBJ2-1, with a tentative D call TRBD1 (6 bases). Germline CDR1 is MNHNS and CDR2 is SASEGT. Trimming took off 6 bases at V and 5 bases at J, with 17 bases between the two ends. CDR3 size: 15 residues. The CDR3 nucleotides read TGTGCCAGCAGGGGACACAACCTACACCACAATGAGCAGTTCTTC. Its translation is CASRGHNLHHNEQFF.

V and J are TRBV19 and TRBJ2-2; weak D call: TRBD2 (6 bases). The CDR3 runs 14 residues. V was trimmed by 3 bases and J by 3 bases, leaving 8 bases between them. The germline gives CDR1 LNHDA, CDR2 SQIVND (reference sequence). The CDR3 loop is CASSIGGYTGELFF. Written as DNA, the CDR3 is TGTGCCAGTAGTATCGGGGGATACACCGGGGAGCTGTTTTTT.

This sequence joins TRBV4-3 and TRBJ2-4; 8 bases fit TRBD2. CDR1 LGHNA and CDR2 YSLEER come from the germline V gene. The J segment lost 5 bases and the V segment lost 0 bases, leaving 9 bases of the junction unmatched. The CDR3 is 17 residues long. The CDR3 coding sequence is TGCGCCAGCAGCCAAGATCTCGGGGGGGGGCCCCAAAACATTCAGTACTTC. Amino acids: CASSQDLGGGPQNIQYF.

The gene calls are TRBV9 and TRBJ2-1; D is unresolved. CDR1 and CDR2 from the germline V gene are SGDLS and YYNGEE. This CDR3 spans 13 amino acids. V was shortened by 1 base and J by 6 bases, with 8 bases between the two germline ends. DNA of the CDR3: TGTGCCAGCAGCGTATCCCTCGGCAATGAGCAGTTCTTC. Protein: CASSVSLGNEQFF.

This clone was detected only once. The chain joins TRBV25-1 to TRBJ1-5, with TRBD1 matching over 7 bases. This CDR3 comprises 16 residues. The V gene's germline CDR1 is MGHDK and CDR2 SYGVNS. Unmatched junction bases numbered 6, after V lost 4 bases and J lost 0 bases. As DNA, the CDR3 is TGTGCCAGCAGTGGTGGGACAGTCTATAGCAATCAGCCCCAGCATTTT. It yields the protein CASSGGTVYSNQPQHF. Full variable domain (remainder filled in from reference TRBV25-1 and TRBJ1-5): EADIYQTPRYLVIGTGKKITLECSQTMGHDKMYWYQQDPGMELHLIHYSYGVNSTEKGDLSSESTVSRIRTEHFPLTLESARPSHTSQYLCASSGGTVYSNQPQHFGDGTRLSIL.

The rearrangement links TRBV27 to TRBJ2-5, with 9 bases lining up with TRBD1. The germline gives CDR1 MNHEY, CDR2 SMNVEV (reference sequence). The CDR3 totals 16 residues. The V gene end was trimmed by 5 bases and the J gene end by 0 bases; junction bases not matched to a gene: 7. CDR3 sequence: CASSAGTGFDQETQYF. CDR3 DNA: TGTGCCAGCAGTGCCGGGACAGGGTTTGACCAAGAGACCCAGTACTTC.

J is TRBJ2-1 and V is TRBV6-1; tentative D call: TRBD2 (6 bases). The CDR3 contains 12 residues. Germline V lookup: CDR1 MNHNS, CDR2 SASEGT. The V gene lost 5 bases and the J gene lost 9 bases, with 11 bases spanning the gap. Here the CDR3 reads CASSRLDGEQFF. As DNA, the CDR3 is TGTGCCAGCAGTCGACTAGACGGTGAGCAGTTCTTC.

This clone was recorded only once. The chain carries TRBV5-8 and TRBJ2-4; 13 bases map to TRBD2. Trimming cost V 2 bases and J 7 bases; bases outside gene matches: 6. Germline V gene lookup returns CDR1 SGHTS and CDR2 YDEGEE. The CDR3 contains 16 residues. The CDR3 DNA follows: TGTGCCAGCAGCTTTACTAGCGGGGGGGCCGGTAACATTCAGTACTTC. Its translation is CASSFTSGGAGNIQYF.

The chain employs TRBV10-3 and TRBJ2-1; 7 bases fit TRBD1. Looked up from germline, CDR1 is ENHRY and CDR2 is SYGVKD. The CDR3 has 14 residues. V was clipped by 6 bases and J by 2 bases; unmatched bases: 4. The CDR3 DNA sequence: TGTGCCATCAGCACGGGACAGCCCTACAATGAGCAGTTCTTC. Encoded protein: CAISTGQPYNEQFF.

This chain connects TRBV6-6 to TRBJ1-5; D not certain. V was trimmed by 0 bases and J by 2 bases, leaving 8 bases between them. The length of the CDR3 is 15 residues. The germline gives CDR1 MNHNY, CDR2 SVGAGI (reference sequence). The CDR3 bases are TGTGCCAGCAGTTACTCGGCAGTCGGCAATCAGCCCCAGCATTTT. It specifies CASSYSAVGNQPQHF.

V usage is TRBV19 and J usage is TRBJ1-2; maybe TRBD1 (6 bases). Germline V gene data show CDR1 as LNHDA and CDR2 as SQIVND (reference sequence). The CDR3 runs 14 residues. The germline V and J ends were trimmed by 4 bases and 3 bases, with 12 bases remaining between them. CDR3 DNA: TGTGCCAGTAGTACCATGGGGGCTGACTATGGCTACACCTTC. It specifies CASSTMGADYGYTF.

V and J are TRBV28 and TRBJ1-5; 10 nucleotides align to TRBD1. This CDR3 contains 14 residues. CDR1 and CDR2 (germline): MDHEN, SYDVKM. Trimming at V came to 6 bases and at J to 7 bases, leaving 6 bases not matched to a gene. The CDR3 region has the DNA TGTGCCAGCAGGGGGACAGGGGAACTCCAGCCCCAGCATTTT. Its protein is CASRGTGELQPQHF.

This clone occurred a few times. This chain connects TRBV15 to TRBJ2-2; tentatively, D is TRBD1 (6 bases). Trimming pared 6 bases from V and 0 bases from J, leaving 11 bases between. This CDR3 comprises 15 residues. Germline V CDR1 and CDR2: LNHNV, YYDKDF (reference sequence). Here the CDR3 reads CATRLGQPNTGELFF. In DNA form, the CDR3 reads TGTGCCACCAGACTAGGACAGCCGAACACCGGGGAGCTGTTTTTT. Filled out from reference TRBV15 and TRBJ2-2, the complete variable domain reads DAMVIQNPRYQVTQFGKPVTLSCSQTLNHNVMYWYQQKSSQAPKLLFHYYDKDFNNEADTPDNFQSRRPNTSFCFLDIRSPGLGDTAMYLCATRLGQPNTGELFFGEGSRLTVL.

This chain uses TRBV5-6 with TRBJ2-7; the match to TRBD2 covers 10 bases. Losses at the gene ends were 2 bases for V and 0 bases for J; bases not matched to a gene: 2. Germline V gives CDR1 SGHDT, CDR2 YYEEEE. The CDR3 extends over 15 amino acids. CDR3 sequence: CASSLTSGISYEQYF. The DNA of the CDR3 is TGTGCCAGCAGCTTAACTAGCGGGATCTCCTACGAGCAGTACTTC.

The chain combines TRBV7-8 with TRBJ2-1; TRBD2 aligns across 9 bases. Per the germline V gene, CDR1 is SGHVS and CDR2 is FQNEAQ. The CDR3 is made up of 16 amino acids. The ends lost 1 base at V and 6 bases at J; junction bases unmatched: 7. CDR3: CASSLGAGGPINEQFF. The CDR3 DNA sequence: TGTGCCAGCAGCTTAGGGGCGGGGGGGCCAATCAATGAGCAGTTCTTC.

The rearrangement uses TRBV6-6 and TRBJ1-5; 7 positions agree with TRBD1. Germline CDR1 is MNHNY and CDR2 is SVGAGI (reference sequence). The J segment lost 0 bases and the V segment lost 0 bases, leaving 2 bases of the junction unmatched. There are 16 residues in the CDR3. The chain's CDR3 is CASSYSTGFSNQPQHF. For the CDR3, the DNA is TGTGCCAGCAGTTACTCGACAGGGTTTAGCAATCAGCCCCAGCATTTT.

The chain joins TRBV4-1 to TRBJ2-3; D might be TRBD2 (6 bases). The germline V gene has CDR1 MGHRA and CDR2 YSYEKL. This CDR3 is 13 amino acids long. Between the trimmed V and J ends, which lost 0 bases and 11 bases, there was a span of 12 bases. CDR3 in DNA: TGCGCCAGCAGCCAAGATAGCGGTTGGAGGCAGTATTTT. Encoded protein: CASSQDSGWRQYF.

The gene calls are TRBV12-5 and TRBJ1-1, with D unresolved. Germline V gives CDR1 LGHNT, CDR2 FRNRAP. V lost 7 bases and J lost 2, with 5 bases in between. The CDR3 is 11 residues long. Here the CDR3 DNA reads TGTGCTAGTGCCATTAACACTGAAGCTTTCTTT. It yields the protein CASAINTEAFF.

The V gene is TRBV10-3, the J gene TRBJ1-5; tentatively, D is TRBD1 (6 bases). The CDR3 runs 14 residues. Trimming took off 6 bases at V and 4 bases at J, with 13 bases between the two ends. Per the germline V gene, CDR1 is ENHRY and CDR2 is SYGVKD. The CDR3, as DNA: TGTGCCATCAGCCTAGGGACACAGAATCAGCCCCAGCATTTT. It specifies CAISLGTQNQPQHF.

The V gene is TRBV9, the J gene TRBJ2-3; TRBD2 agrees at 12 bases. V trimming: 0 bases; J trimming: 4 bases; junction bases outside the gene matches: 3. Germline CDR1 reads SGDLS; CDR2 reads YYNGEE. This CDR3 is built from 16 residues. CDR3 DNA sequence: TGTGCCAGCAGCGTAGAGACTAGCGGGAGCCCAGATACGCAGTATTTT. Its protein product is CASSVETSGSPDTQYF.

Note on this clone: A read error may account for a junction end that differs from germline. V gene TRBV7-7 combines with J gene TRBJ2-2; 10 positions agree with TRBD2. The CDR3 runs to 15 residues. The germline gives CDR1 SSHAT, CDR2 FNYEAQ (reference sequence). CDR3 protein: CASSLGVAGGVELFF. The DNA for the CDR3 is TGTGCTAGCAGCTTGGGAGTAGCGGGAGGAGTGGAGCTGTTTTTT.

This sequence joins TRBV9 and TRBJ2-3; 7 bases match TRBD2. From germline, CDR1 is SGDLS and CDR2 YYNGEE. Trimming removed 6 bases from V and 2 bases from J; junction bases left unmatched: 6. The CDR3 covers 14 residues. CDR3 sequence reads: CASNQAGLTDTQYF. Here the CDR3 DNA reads TGTGCCAGCAATCAAGCGGGGCTCACAGATACGCAGTATTTT.

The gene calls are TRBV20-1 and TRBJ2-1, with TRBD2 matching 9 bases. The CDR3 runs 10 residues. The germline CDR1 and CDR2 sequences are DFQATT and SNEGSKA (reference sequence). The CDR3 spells CTAGGPKQFF. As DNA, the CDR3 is TGCACCGCGGGAGGGCCCAAGCAGTTCTTC.

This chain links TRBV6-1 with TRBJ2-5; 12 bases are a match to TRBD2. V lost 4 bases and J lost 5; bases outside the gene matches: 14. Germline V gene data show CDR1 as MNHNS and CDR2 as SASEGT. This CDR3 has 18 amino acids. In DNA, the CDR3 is TGTGCCAGCAGTGCCCGACGGCTAGCGGGGGGGCCGGAGGAGACCCAGTACTTC. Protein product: CASSARRLAGGPEETQYF.

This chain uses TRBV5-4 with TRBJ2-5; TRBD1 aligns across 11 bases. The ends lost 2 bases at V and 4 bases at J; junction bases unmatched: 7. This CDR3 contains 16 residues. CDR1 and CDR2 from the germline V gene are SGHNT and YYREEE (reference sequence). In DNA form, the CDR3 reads TGTGCCAGCAGCTTTCCCGGACAGGGGGCTCGAGAGACCCAGTACTTC. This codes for CASSFPGQGARETQYF.